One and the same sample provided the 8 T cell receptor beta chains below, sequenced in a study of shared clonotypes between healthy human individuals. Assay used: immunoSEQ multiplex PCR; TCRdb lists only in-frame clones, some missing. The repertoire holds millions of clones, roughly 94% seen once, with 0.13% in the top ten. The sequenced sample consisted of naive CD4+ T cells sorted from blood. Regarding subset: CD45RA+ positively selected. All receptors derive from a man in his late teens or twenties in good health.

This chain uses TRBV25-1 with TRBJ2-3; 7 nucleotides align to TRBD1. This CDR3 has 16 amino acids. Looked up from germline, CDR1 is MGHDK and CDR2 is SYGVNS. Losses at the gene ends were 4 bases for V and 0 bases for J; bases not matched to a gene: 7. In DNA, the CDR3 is TGTGCCAGCAGTGTGGGACAGCTAAAAAGCACAGATACGCAGTATTTT. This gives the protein CASSVGQLKSTDTQYF.

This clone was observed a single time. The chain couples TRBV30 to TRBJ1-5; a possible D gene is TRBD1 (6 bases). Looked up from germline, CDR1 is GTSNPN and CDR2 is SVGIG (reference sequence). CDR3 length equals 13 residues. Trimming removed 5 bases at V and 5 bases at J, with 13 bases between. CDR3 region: CAWGKQGYQPQHF. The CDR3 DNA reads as TGTGCCTGGGGCAAACAGGGATATCAGCCCCAGCATTTT.

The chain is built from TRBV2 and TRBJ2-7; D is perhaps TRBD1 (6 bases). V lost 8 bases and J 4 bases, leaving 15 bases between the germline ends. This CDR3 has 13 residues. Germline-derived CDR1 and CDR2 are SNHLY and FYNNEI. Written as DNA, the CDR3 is TGTGCCAGCCCATGCAGCACAGGGTACGAGCAGTACTTC. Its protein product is CASPCSTGYEQYF.

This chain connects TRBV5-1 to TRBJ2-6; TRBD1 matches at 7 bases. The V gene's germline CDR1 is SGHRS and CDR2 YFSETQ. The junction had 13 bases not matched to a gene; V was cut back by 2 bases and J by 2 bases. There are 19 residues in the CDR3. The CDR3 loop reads CASSFSVPGTATGANVLTF. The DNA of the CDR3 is TGCGCCAGCAGCTTTTCAGTCCCCGGGACAGCCACTGGGGCCAACGTCCTGACTTTC.

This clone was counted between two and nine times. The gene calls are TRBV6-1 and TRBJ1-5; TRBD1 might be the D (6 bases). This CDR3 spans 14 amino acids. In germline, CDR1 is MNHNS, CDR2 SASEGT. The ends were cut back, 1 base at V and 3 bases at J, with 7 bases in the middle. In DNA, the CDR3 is TGTGCCAGCAGTGAAGGGACAGTCAATCAGCCCCAGCATTTT. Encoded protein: CASSEGTVNQPQHF.

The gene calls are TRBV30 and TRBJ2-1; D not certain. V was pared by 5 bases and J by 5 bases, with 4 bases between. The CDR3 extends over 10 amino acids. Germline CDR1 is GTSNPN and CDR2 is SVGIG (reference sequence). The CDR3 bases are TGTGCCTGGGCCGACAATGAGCAGTTCTTC. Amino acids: CAWADNEQFF.

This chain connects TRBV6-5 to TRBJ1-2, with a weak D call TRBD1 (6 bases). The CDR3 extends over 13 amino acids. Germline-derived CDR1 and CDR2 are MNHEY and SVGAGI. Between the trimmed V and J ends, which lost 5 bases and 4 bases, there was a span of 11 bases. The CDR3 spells CASSPTGLYGYTF. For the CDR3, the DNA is TGTGCCAGCAGTCCTACAGGGCTCTATGGCTACACCTTC.

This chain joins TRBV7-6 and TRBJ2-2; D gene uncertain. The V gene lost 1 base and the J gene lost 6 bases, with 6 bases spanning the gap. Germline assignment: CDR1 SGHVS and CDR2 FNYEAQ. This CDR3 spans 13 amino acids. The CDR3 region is CASSLGTAGELFF. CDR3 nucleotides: TGTGCCAGCAGCTTAGGAACGGCCGGGGAGCTGTTTTTT.